The following is a TCR beta chain sequence with its context. Antigen: not known. Both 60 Vbeta primers and 13 Jbeta primers went into the PCR. Here immunoSEQ multiplex PCR was the method, and the copy in TCRdb shows in-frame clones only, minus some. Among about 160,000 clones listed, over 80% were seen once. These data are taken from a study of cytomegalovirus exposure and HLA in healthy donors. Study observations and caveats: TCR beta chains numbering about 160 were designated cytomegalovirus-associated. It was taken for granted in presence/absence analyses that sequencing depth across donors was roughly uniform.

The trim removed 0 bases at V and 8 bases at J, leaving 9 bases unmatched. The germline V gene encodes CDR1 SGHNT and CDR2 YENEEA. This CDR3 has 16 amino acids. The sequencing input was PBMCs. This chain joins TRBV11-3 and TRBJ2-2; 7 bases map to TRBD2. This TCR derives from a male donor in good health and CMV-seropositive. CDR3 nucleotides: TGTGCCAGCAGCTTAGAGCAGTCTAGCGGATTGGGGGAGCTGTTTTTT. Encoded protein: CASSLEQSSGLGELFF.